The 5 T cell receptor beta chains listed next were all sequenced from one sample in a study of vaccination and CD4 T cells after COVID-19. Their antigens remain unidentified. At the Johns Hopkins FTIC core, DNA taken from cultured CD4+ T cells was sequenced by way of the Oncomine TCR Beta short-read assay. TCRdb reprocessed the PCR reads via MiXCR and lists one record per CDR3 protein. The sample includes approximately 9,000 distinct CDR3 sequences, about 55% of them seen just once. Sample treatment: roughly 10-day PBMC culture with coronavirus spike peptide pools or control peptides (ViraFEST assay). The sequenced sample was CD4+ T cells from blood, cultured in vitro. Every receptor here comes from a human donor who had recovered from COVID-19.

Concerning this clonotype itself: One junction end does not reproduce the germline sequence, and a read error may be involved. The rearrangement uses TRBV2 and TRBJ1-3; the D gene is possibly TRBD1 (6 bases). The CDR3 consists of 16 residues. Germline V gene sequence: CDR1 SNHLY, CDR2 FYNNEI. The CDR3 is CASSGARGSSGNTIHF. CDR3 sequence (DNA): TGTGCCAGCAGTGGAGCCAGGGGTAGCTCTGGAAACACCATACATTTT.

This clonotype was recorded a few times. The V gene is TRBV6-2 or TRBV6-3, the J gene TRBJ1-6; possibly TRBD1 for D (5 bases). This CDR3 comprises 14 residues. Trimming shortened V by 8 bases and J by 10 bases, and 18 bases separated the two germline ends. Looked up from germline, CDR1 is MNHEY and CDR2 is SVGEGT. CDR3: CASALKGEVSPLHF. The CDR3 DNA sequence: TGTGCCAGCGCCTTAAAAGGGGAGGTCTCACCCCTCCACTTT.

The CDR3 region is CASEGLAGTRRYF. CDR3 DNA: TGTGCCAGCGAGGGACTAGCGGGGACCCGGAGGTATTTT. V gene TRBV12-3 or TRBV12-4 combines with J gene TRBJ2-3; 13 bases match TRBD2. The V gene end was trimmed by 8 bases and the J gene end by 14 bases; junction bases not matched to a gene: 10. This CDR3 region has 13 residues.

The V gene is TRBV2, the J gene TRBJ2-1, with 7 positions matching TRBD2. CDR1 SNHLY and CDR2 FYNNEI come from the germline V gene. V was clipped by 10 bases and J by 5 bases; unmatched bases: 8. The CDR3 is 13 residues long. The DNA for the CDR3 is TGTGCCACCAGGCAGGGAGGGAACAATGAGCAGTTCTTC. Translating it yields CATRQGGNNEQFF.

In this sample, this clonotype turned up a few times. The CDR3 nucleotides read TGTGCCAGCAGCTCATTTAGCGGGGGAAGCACAGATACGCAGTATTTT. It yields the protein CASSSFSGGSTDTQYF. The chain links TRBV11-3 to TRBJ2-3; TRBD2 agrees at 9 bases. The CDR3 is 16 residues long. V shed 4 bases and J 0 bases; nucleotides not matched to a gene: 5. Germline V gene sequence: CDR1 SGHNT, CDR2 YENEEA.